A single sample gave rise to the 32 T cell receptor beta chains below, sequenced in a study of CD8 T cells in ankylosing spondylitis. TCRdb re-called the 5' RACE reads through MiXCR, storing one row per CDR3 protein. The sample has 250,000 to 400,000 distinct CDR3 sequences; about 9.9% are singletons. Sequenced sample: blood, either unsorted or a sorted T cell fraction (not recorded which). The receptors were gathered from a female donor with ankylosing spondylitis or in good health (not recorded which).

This clonotype was seen repeatedly, ten times or more. The rearrangement joins TRBV5-1 to TRBJ2-7, with 7 bases matching TRBD1. CDR1 is SGHRS and CDR2 is YFSETQ in the germline V gene. CDR3 size: 15 residues. J lost 0 bases, V lost 0 bases, and 3 bases had no gene match. The CDR3, as DNA: TGCGCCAGCAGCTTGGGGACAGGTGACTCCTACGAGCAGTACTTC. This codes for CASSLGTGDSYEQYF.

This clonotype appeared many times. J is TRBJ1-2 and V is TRBV9, with D possibly being TRBD1 (6 bases). Trimming removed 4 bases at V and 4 bases at J, with 8 bases between. Germline-derived CDR1 and CDR2 are SGDLS and YYNGEE. There are 12 residues in the CDR3. Here the CDR3 DNA reads TGTGCCAGCAGCAAGGACAGCTATGGCTACACCTTC. Translated: CASSKDSYGYTF.

The sample holds a few counts of this clonotype. The chain recombines TRBV2 with TRBJ2-3; 7 nucleotides agree with TRBD2. The germline V gene encodes CDR1 SNHLY and CDR2 FYNNEI. V lost 5 bases to trimming and J lost 1 base; unmatched junction nucleotides: 9. This CDR3 has 16 residues. DNA of the CDR3: TGTGCCAGCAGTCCTGCCGGGACTACCGGCACAGATACGCAGTATTTT. As protein: CASSPAGTTGTDTQYF.

This chain uses TRBV14 with TRBJ2-3; D ambiguous. The germline gives CDR1 SGHDN, CDR2 FVKESK. The CDR3 has 17 amino acids. The germline V and J ends were trimmed by 1 base and 0 bases, with 14 bases remaining between them. The CDR3 DNA is TGTGCCAGCAGCCAAGTTCCTAGAGGACCTAGCACAGATACGCAGTATTTT. Translated: CASSQVPRGPSTDTQYF.

The rearrangement joins TRBV29-1 to TRBJ2-6, with D perhaps matching TRBD2 (6 bases). The V and J ends lost 1 base and 0 bases respectively, with 7 bases between them. The germline gives CDR1 SQVTM, CDR2 ANQGSEA. The CDR3 consists of 15 residues. The CDR3 DNA reads TGCAGCGTTGAAGGGCGGGACTCTGGGGCCAACGTCCTGACTTTC. The encoded protein is CSVEGRDSGANVLTF.

This clonotype was seen repeatedly, ten times or more. The chain employs TRBV27 and TRBJ2-7; D tentatively fits TRBD1 or TRBD2 (5 bases each). Germline CDR1 and CDR2: MNHEY and SMNVEV (reference sequence). V was clipped by 5 bases and J by 0 bases, with 11 bases between them. The CDR3 consists of 14 residues. In DNA, the CDR3 is TGTGCCAGCAGTCGGGACGGAGTCTCCTACGAGCAGTACTTC. This translates into CASSRDGVSYEQYF.

This clonotype was recorded many times. This chain links TRBV7-2 with TRBJ2-7, with a tentative D call TRBD1 (6 bases). CDR1 is SGHTA, CDR2 FQGNSA, per germline. Trimming removed 2 bases from V and 5 bases from J, with 13 bases in between. The CDR3 runs 14 residues. The CDR3 DNA reads as TGTGCCAGCAGCTTAAGGGGGTTTTTGGACGAGCAGTACTTC. Encoded protein: CASSLRGFLDEQYF.

This clonotype was recorded at least ten times. The chain has TRBV20-1 and TRBJ1-2; no firm D call. The CDR3 has 13 amino acids. V lost 0 bases, J lost 4 bases, and 9 bases lay in between. The germline gives CDR1 DFQATT, CDR2 SNEGSKA (reference sequence). In DNA, the CDR3 is TGCAGTGCTAGAGATCCCAGTGTCTATGGCTACACCTTC. Protein sequence: CSARDPSVYGYTF.

This clonotype was counted between two and nine times. This chain uses TRBV12-3 or TRBV12-4 with TRBJ2-3; perhaps TRBD1 as D (7 bases). Trimming cost V 3 bases and J 1 base, with 11 bases left between them. There are 15 residues in the CDR3. CDR3 sequence reads: CASSLGQRGTDTQYF. In nucleotides, the CDR3 is TGTGCCAGCAGTTTGGGACAGCGGGGCACAGATACGCAGTATTTT.

This clonotype was counted ten times or more. V usage is TRBV6-2 or TRBV6-3 and J usage is TRBJ2-1; perhaps TRBD2 as D (5 bases). V lost 6 bases, J lost 2 bases, and 14 bases lay in between. The germline gives CDR1 MNHEY, CDR2 SVGEGT. The CDR3 totals 15 residues. The CDR3 region is CASRLPGGPYNEQFF. CDR3 in DNA: TGTGCCAGCAGACTCCCCGGAGGACCCTACAATGAGCAGTTCTTC.

The gene calls are TRBV3-1 and TRBJ1-2, with D perhaps matching TRBD1 (6 bases). The germline V and J ends were trimmed by 1 base and 7 bases, with 13 bases remaining between them. This CDR3 has 14 residues. Germline values: CDR1 LGHDT, CDR2 YNNKEL (reference sequence). The chain's CDR3 is CASSQGGGGSGYTF. CDR3 DNA: TGTGCCAGCAGCCAAGGCGGGGGGGGCAGTGGCTACACCTTC.

This clonotype was picked up a small number of times. The rearrangement uses TRBV7-2 and TRBJ2-4; 12 bases agree with TRBD2. Germline assignment: CDR1 SGHTA and CDR2 FQGNSA. The CDR3 has 14 amino acids. With V trimmed by 4 bases and J by 7 bases, 2 bases remained unmatched. The CDR3 reads CASSYTSGGNIQYF. The CDR3 nucleotides read TGTGCCAGCAGCTATACTAGCGGGGGGAACATTCAGTACTTC.

This clonotype was found many times. The chain has TRBV28 and TRBJ2-7; D is uncertain. The CDR3 sequence is 11 residues long. Germline CDR1 is MDHEN and CDR2 is SYDVKM. Trimming cost V 4 bases and J 3 bases, with 4 bases left between them. In DNA form, the CDR3 reads TGTGCCAGCAGTTCGTACTACGAGCAGTACTTC. Its protein product is CASSSYYEQYF. Drawing the rest from reference TRBV28 and TRBJ2-7, the complete variable domain is DVKVTQSSRYLVKRTGEKVFLECVQDMDHENMFWYRQDPGLGLRLIYFSYDVKMKEKGDIPEGYSVSREKKERFSLILESASTNQTSMYLCASSSYYEQYFGPGTRLTVT.

The table lists this clonotype with many counts. The chain has TRBV25-1 and TRBJ1-4, with D uncertain. V was clipped by 10 bases and J by 5 bases, with 11 bases between them. CDR3 length: 12 amino acids. From germline, CDR1 is MGHDK and CDR2 SYGVNS. As DNA, the CDR3 is TGTGCCACCAGGAAAAAGAATGAAAAACTGTTTTTT. Protein product: CATRKKNEKLFF.

Many counts were recorded for this clonotype. The J gene is TRBJ2-7, the V gene TRBV7-2; 8 bases match TRBD1. The CDR3 consists of 15 residues. Unmatched junction bases numbered 15, after V lost 7 bases and J lost 7 bases. Germline CDR1 and CDR2: SGHTA and FQGNSA. The CDR3 region has the DNA TGTGCCAGCACCCTTACCCGGACAGGGCCCTGGGAGCAGTACTTC. Amino acids: CASTLTRTGPWEQYF.

This clonotype was observed many times. The chain uses TRBV7-2 and TRBJ2-1; 7 bases are shared with TRBD2. CDR3 length: 14 amino acids. The V gene end was trimmed by 2 bases and the J gene end by 5 bases; junction bases not matched to a gene: 3. The germline gives CDR1 SGHTA, CDR2 FQGNSA. The CDR3 nucleotides read TGTGCCAGCAGCTTAAAGAGCGGGAACAATGAGCAGTTCTTC. Protein sequence: CASSLKSGNNEQFF.

V is TRBV3-1 and J is TRBJ2-7, with D possibly TRBD1 on 5 matching bases. Germline V lookup: CDR1 LGHDT, CDR2 YNNKEL (reference sequence). V shed 4 bases and J shed 5 bases, with 12 bases lying between them. CDR3 length equals 13 residues. The CDR3 loop reads CASSPWGIDEQYF. The CDR3 DNA sequence: TGTGCCAGCAGCCCGTGGGGCATCGACGAGCAGTACTTC.

This clonotype was observed at least ten times. The J gene is TRBJ1-1, the V gene TRBV12-3 or TRBV12-4; no reliable D call. The germline V and J ends were trimmed by 6 bases and 4 bases, with 12 bases remaining between them. The CDR3 covers 13 residues. Here the CDR3 DNA reads TGTGCCAGCAGCCCCCACAGCCGCACTGAAGCTTTCTTT. This translates into CASSPHSRTEAFF.

This clonotype was recorded many times. The chain combines TRBV7-6 with TRBJ2-1; D is unclear. V lost 3 bases and J 10 bases, leaving 10 bases between the germline ends. CDR3 length: 12 amino acids. Looked up from germline, CDR1 is SGHVS and CDR2 is FNYEAQ. For the CDR3, the DNA is TGTGCCAGCAGCTTGCGCGAAAAGGAGCAGTTCTTC. Translation gives CASSLREKEQFF. Combining the CDR3 with reference TRBV7-6 and TRBJ2-1 gives the whole variable domain GAGVSQSPRYKVTKRGQDVALRCDPISGHVSLYWYRQALGQGPEFLTYFNYEAQQDKSGLPNDRFSAERPEGSISTLTIQRTEQRDSAMYRCASSLREKEQFFGPGTRLTVL.

Ten or more counts support this clonotype. The chain couples TRBV29-1 to TRBJ1-2, with TRBD1 as a possible D gene (5 bases). CDR3 size: 13 residues. The germline V gene encodes CDR1 SQVTM and CDR2 ANQGSEA. V dropped 1 base and J dropped 2 bases, with 8 bases sitting between them. The CDR3 spells CSVEGGGNYGYTF. The CDR3 bases are TGCAGCGTTGAAGGTGGGGGGAACTATGGCTACACCTTC.

The chain carries TRBV5-1 and TRBJ2-7; 8 nucleotides line up with TRBD1. The germline gives CDR1 SGHRS, CDR2 YFSETQ. The CDR3 is made up of 14 amino acids. Trimming at V came to 0 bases and at J to 6 bases, leaving 5 bases not matched to a gene. CDR3 region: CASSLVTGGFEQYF. CDR3 sequence (DNA): TGCGCCAGCAGCTTGGTTACAGGGGGGTTCGAGCAGTACTTC.

There are a few counts of this clonotype. CDR3 region: CASSPLLGGGINEQFF. The CDR3 DNA is TGTGCCAGCAGCCCCCTACTGGGGGGGGGCATAAATGAGCAGTTCTTC. This chain joins TRBV7-3 and TRBJ2-1; D is perhaps TRBD2 (7 bases). V was pared by 5 bases and J by 7 bases, with 21 bases between. The CDR3 contains 16 residues. CDR1 is SGHTA and CDR2 is FQGTGA in the germline V gene.

This clonotype was detected ten times or more. The J gene is TRBJ2-5, the V gene TRBV3-1, with 14 bases fitting TRBD2. CDR1 LGHDT and CDR2 YNNKEL come from the germline V gene (reference sequence). The CDR3 loop spans 17 amino acids. J was trimmed by 6 bases and V by 1 base; bases with no gene match: 7. DNA of the CDR3: TGTGCCAGCAGCCAAGGACTAGCGGGGGGGCCACGGAAGACCCAGTACTTC. It encodes CASSQGLAGGPRKTQYF.

This chain uses TRBV20-1 with TRBJ2-1; 13 positions agree with TRBD2. This CDR3 spans 15 amino acids. The germline CDR1 and CDR2 sequences are DFQATT and SNEGSKA (reference sequence). The V and J ends lost 6 bases and 2 bases, in that order; junction bases with no gene match: 4. The CDR3: CSAVGTSGTYNEQFF. The CDR3, as DNA: TGCAGTGCCGTAGGGACTAGCGGGACCTACAATGAGCAGTTCTTC.

This clonotype was observed at least ten times. V is TRBV3-1 and J is TRBJ2-3; possible D gene TRBD2, 7 bases. The germline gives CDR1 LGHDT, CDR2 YNNKEL (reference sequence). The V and J ends lost 0 bases and 11 bases respectively, with 15 bases between them. The CDR3 covers 14 residues. CDR3 sequence reads: CASSQEGRGTQQYF. CDR3 DNA sequence: TGTGCCAGCAGCCAAGAAGGGAGGGGGACCCAGCAGTATTTT.

There are many counts of this clonotype. The chain links TRBV4-3 to TRBJ2-2; 7 bases map to TRBD2. The CDR3 totals 14 residues. Looked up from germline, CDR1 is LGHNA and CDR2 is YSLEER. Trimming took 6 bases from V and 1 from J; bases not matched to a gene: 2. CDR3 DNA sequence: TGCGCCAGCAGGACTAGCTGGAACACCGGGGAGCTGTTTTTT. Its protein product is CASRTSWNTGELFF.

This clonotype was recorded many times. The chain is built from TRBV5-1 and TRBJ1-5; the match to TRBD1 covers 10 bases. The germline V gene has CDR1 SGHRS and CDR2 YFSETQ. The CDR3 covers 15 residues. After removal of 4 bases from V and 6 bases from J, the junction contained 7 bases not matched to a gene. CDR3 amino acids: CASSLGTGAGQPQHF. The CDR3 coding sequence is TGCGCCAGCAGCCTCGGGACAGGGGCGGGTCAGCCCCAGCATTTT.

This clonotype was seen a handful of times. This chain joins TRBV3-1 and TRBJ2-7; D ambiguous. The CDR3 length is 11 residues. Germline V gene data show CDR1 as LGHDT and CDR2 as YNNKEL (reference sequence). The V end was cut by 2 bases, the J end by 6 bases, with 5 bases between. The CDR3 loop reads CASSQIGEQYF. CDR3 DNA sequence: TGTGCCAGCAGCCAAATTGGCGAGCAGTACTTC.

In its sample, this clonotype was seen many times. The chain couples TRBV27 to TRBJ2-1, with a weak D call TRBD2 (5 bases). The germline gives CDR1 MNHEY, CDR2 SMNVEV (reference sequence). This CDR3 contains 14 residues. Trimming took off 5 bases at V and 2 bases at J, with 10 bases between the two ends. The CDR3 DNA follows: TGTGCCAGCAGTAGGACTTTCCCCTACAATGAGCAGTTCTTC. It is translated as CASSRTFPYNEQFF.

V and J are TRBV28 and TRBJ2-1; 15 bases line up with TRBD2. Germline V lookup: CDR1 MDHEN, CDR2 SYDVKM. V trimming: 7 bases; J trimming: 0 bases; junction bases outside the gene matches: 7. This CDR3 is 18 amino acids long. The CDR3 sequence: CASNPGLAGGSSYNEQFF. The CDR3 DNA follows: TGTGCCAGCAACCCGGGACTAGCGGGGGGAAGCTCCTACAATGAGCAGTTCTTC.

This clonotype showed up just a few times. This chain joins TRBV4-1 and TRBJ2-5; 9 bases fit TRBD1. Germline trimming cut 0 bases from V and 4 bases from J; bases unmatched to any gene: 3. The germline gives CDR1 MGHRA, CDR2 YSYEKL. CDR3 size: 15 residues. The CDR3 nucleotides are TGCGCCAGCAGCCAAGATGGGACAGGGCCAGAGACCCAGTACTTC. Amino acid sequence: CASSQDGTGPETQYF.

As for this clonotype: This may stem from a read error, because a much larger clone lies one nucleotide away. The DNA for the CDR3 is TGTGCCAGCAGCTCTGACGGAGTCAGCTCCTACGAGCAGTACTTC. As protein: CASSSDGVSSYEQYF. V is TRBV12-3 or TRBV12-4 and J is TRBJ2-7; D unclear. Trimming pared 6 bases from V and 0 bases from J, leaving 15 bases between. The CDR3 contains 15 residues.